The present TCR beta chain was sequenced within a study of blood T cells in healthy people across ages. Study-level results: CMV status of donors was unknown, possibly confounding expanded clonotype changes.

PCR was performed a second time for about 6 to 12 cycles using a sample-barcoded 5' primer and a J-beta primer mix. MiXCR, run by TCRdb on the 5' RACE reads, gives a single entry per CDR3 protein. The sample records approximately 790,000 distinct CDR3 sequences, less than 80% being singletons. Trimming took 0 bases from V and 0 from J; bases not matched to a gene: 9. CDR1 and CDR2 from the germline V gene are SGDLS and YYNGEE. CDR3 length equals 18 residues. This clonotype turned up a few times. What it binds is not known. The chain links TRBV9 to TRBJ2-5; 9 nucleotides agree with TRBD2. Material: blood. The receptor was isolated from a young man in good health. The CDR3 reads CASSVGPSGAMYQETQYF. The DNA for the CDR3 is TGTGCCAGCAGCGTAGGACCTAGCGGGGCGATGTACCAAGAGACCCAGTACTTC.